The sequence of this TCR beta chain was determined in a study of OX40 agonist ivuxolimab in advanced cancers. The CDR3 extends over 12 amino acids. CDR1 and CDR2 from the germline V gene are SGHTS and YDEGEE. With 0 bases removed from V and 11 bases from J, the gap between germline ends came to 9 bases. TCRdb's table, derived via immunoSEQ multiplex PCR, lists solely in-frame clones and lacks some. The data hold 40,000 to 50,000 clones, with about 86% observed a single time. The source was CD4+ or CD8+ T cells sorted from blood, collected in a trial of the OX40 agonist ivuxolimab. This sequence was found in an adult with an advanced solid tumor such as melanoma, head and neck, liver or kidney cancer. The rearrangement joins TRBV5-8 to TRBJ2-1, with D perhaps TRBD2 (5 bases). CDR3 protein: CASSLGPGKQFF. CDR3 sequence (DNA): TGTGCCAGCAGCTTGGGTCCGGGGAAGCAGTTCTTC.